This TCR beta chain originates from a study of early T cells in non-severe SARS-CoV-2 infection. Study as a whole: Bulk RNA from unsorted whole blood was sequenced; chains were unpaired.

CDR3 length equals 15 residues. V dropped 1 base and J dropped 10 bases, with 16 bases sitting between them. CDR1 is SEHNR, CDR2 FQNEAQ, per germline (reference sequence). Study conclusions and caveats: Matching results from VDJdb favored anti-spike CD8 responses, leaving private and CD4 specificities undetected.

This clonotype has at least ten counts. As yet, its antigen is unknown. Attached unique molecular identifiers marked individual cDNA molecules. One entry per CDR3 protein results from TCRdb running MiXCR on the 5' RACE reads. This sample carries 32,000 or so distinct CDR3 sequences, 5% to 6.5% of them seen once, and the ten largest clones take about 5.1%. The rearrangement uses TRBV7-9 and TRBJ1-4, with TRBD1 as a possible D gene (5 bases). The sample consisted of whole blood. The clonotype comes from an adult who was a healthcare worker with PCR-confirmed SARS-CoV-2 infection or an uninfected control (not recorded which). CDR3 nucleotides: TGTGCCAGCAGCTTAGACCGGGGACGGTTCGGAAAACTGTTTTTT. This encodes CASSLDRGRFGKLFF.